This T cell receptor beta chain emerged from a study of blood T cell repertoires in COVID-19. Study-level information: The origin of the acute and convalescent COVID-19 samples was the United States, Italy and Spain. Sources were T cells, B-cell-depleted T cells, or PBMCs; the material itself was cDNA or gDNA.

Using immunoSEQ multiplex PCR, the repertoire was profiled, and TCRdb retains in-frame clones only, with some absent. The sample includes about 97,000 clones, 75% to 95% of them seen just once. This clone was seen a few times. V lost 7 bases and J 7 bases, leaving 11 bases between the germline ends. CDR1 and CDR2 (germline): LGHNT, FRNRAP. CDR3 length: 12 amino acids. The V gene is TRBV12-5, the J gene TRBJ1-5; D not resolved. This receptor was identified in a man aged 55 to 70 with acute or convalescent COVID-19. Source material: peripheral blood. CDR3 protein: CASAVSGQPQHF. CDR3 nucleotides: TGTGCTAGTGCCGTAAGCGGCCAGCCCCAGCATTTT.